This T cell receptor beta chain stems from a study of blood T cells in healthy people across ages. Study-level findings and limits: Per-million-T-cell TCR beta diversity fell roughly linearly with age.

CDR3 size: 13 residues. CDR1 and CDR2 from the germline V gene are DFQATT and SNEGSKA (reference sequence). The V gene lost 3 bases and the J gene lost 5 bases, with 13 bases spanning the gap. The sample, 7.5 to 10 milliliters of peripheral blood, was drawn from each donor. The amount of total RNA extracted per sample was at least 5.5 micrograms. This clonotype was picked up many times. Its antigen is still unknown. Together with a sample-barcoded 5' primer, a J-beta primer mix was included in a second PCR lasting roughly 6 to 12 cycles. Each CDR3 protein is one row after TCRdb ran MiXCR on the 5' RACE reads. The sample yields 710,000 or so distinct CDR3 sequences, roughly 30% seen once.

The rearrangement links TRBV20-1 to TRBJ2-5; D perhaps matches TRBD2 (6 bases). What was sequenced was blood. The origin of this receptor is a woman older than 75 in good health. In nucleotides, the CDR3 is TGCAGTGCTAGCTTCAGGGAGGTGGAGACCCAGTACTTC. Translation gives CSASFREVETQYF.